Listed below are T cell receptor beta chains from one sample, sequenced in a study of CD8 T cells in Susac syndrome. TCRdb re-called the immunoSEQ multiplex PCR reads with MiXCR, one entry per CDR3 protein. The data hold 56,000 or so distinct CDR3 sequences, with 95% observed a single time. Sequencing used CD8+ T cells from PBMCs. Receptor source: a human donor with Susac syndrome. The CDR3 runs from the conserved cysteine through the conserved F or W. Fields, in order: J gene, V gene, D gene, CDR3 protein. The D gene is left open where the match is weak.

j_call: TRBJ2-5; v_call: TRBV12-3/TRBV12-4; d_call: TRBD2; cdr3_aa: CASSFSGGAQETQYF
j_call: TRBJ1-6; v_call: TRBV12-3/TRBV12-4; d_call: TRBD1; cdr3_aa: CASRITGTGRPLHF
j_call: TRBJ2-7; v_call: TRBV2; d_call: TRBD1; cdr3_aa: CASIEPGTGIYEQYF
j_call: TRBJ1-5; v_call: TRBV7-8; d_call: TRBD1; cdr3_aa: CASSPGTGGEGNQPQHF
j_call: TRBJ2-1; v_call: TRBV29-1; d_call: TRBD2; cdr3_aa: CSVDDAGGTYNEQFF
j_call: TRBJ2-3; v_call: TRBV20-1; d_call: TRBD1; cdr3_aa: CSARDLRTGDPTDTQYF
j_call: TRBJ2-3; v_call: TRBV25-1; d_call: -; cdr3_aa: CASSGGTQYF
j_call: TRBJ2-3; v_call: TRBV2; d_call: -; cdr3_aa: CASSDPDTQYF
j_call: TRBJ1-1; v_call: TRBV5-1; d_call: -; cdr3_aa: CASSFGSHTEAFF
j_call: TRBJ2-3; v_call: TRBV29-1; d_call: TRBD2; cdr3_aa: CSVEEGLAGGYTDTQYF
j_call: TRBJ2-2; v_call: TRBV6-5; d_call: TRBD2; cdr3_aa: CASSYLRTSGAGELFF
j_call: TRBJ1-1; v_call: TRBV4-3; d_call: -; cdr3_aa: CASSQDSGGNTEAFF
j_call: TRBJ2-7; v_call: TRBV14; d_call: -; cdr3_aa: CASSVKDRLDF
j_call: TRBJ2-6; v_call: TRBV25-1; d_call: -; cdr3_aa: CASSEVEVSGANVLTF